These 31 T cell receptor beta chains originate from one sample sequenced in a study of blood T cell repertoires in COVID-19. Assay used: immunoSEQ multiplex PCR; TCRdb lists only in-frame clones, some missing. The sample contains approximately 150,000 clones, roughly nine tenths of which appear only once. What was sequenced was peripheral blood. Receptors originate from a human donor in a cohort sampled during active COVID-19.

This clone was seen a single time. This chain links TRBV15 with TRBJ1-3, with 7 bases lining up with TRBD1. CDR3 length equals 15 residues. The V gene end was trimmed by 5 bases and the J gene end by 5 bases; junction bases not matched to a gene: 9. The germline V gene has CDR1 LNHNV and CDR2 YYDKDF (reference sequence). The CDR3 DNA sequence: TGTGCCACCAGCCGTGACAGGGACGGAAGAAACACCATATATTTT. It is translated as CATSRDRDGRNTIYF.

A few counts support this clone. This sequence joins TRBV27 and TRBJ1-1; 8 bases agree with TRBD1. The ends lost 6 bases at V and 5 bases at J; junction bases unmatched: 8. Germline V gene lookup returns CDR1 MNHEY and CDR2 SMNVEV (reference sequence). There are 14 residues in the CDR3. The CDR3 region has the DNA TGTGCCAGCAGGTTGGGCAGGGGGCAGACTGAAGCTTTCTTT. Its translation: CASRLGRGQTEAFF.

CDR3 DNA: TGTGCCAGCAGTTTGCCGTGGGGCAGCTACACCTTC. Its protein is CASSLPWGSYTF. The gene calls are TRBV6-2 or TRBV6-3 and TRBJ1-2, with D perhaps TRBD1 (5 bases). Trimming stripped 4 bases from V and 9 bases from J, with 12 bases between. Germline CDR1 and CDR2: MNHEY and SVGEGT. This CDR3 is built from 12 residues.

V usage is TRBV5-1 and J usage is TRBJ1-2, with 12 positions matching TRBD1. V lost 3 bases and J lost 7; bases outside the gene matches: 10. CDR1 and CDR2 (germline): SGHRS, YFSETQ. The CDR3 contains 16 residues. The CDR3 sequence is CASSSNPGQGAGGYTF. Here the CDR3 DNA reads TGCGCCAGCAGCTCAAACCCGGGACAGGGGGCGGGTGGCTACACCTTC.

The chain joins TRBV5-1 to TRBJ2-1; TRBD2 agrees at 9 bases. V gave up 9 bases and J gave up 6 bases; unmatched junction bases: 13. Germline CDR1 is SGHRS and CDR2 is YFSETQ. The CDR3 sequence is 15 residues long. The CDR3 nucleotides are TGCGCCACCCAACCCCGCGGGGGGGTCGGCAATGAGCAGTTCTTC. This encodes CATQPRGGVGNEQFF.

The CDR3 reads CSASPGTSSYNEQFF. DNA of the CDR3: TGCAGTGCTAGTCCCGGGACTAGCTCCTACAATGAGCAGTTCTTC. This chain links TRBV20-1 with TRBJ2-1; 8 bases match TRBD2. Germline loops: CDR1 DFQATT, CDR2 SNEGSKA (reference sequence). The junction had 4 bases not matched to a gene; V was cut back by 3 bases and J by 0 bases. The length of the CDR3 is 15 residues.

The chain joins TRBV2 to TRBJ2-3; 7 bases are shared with TRBD2. The CDR3 sequence is 17 residues long. The V and J ends lost 2 bases and 0 bases, in that order; junction bases with no gene match: 8. CDR1 and CDR2 (germline): SNHLY, FYNNEI. CDR3: CASSETRAGDSTDTQYF. In DNA form, the CDR3 reads TGTGCCAGCAGTGAAACTCGGGCGGGGGACAGCACAGATACGCAGTATTTT.

The V gene is TRBV7-3, the J gene TRBJ2-2, with TRBD2 matching 16 bases. V dropped 2 bases and J dropped 4; count of bases not matched to a gene: 4. Germline CDR1 and CDR2: SGHTA and FQGTGA. CDR3 size: 18 residues. CDR3 protein: CASSLRGLAGGPTGELFF. The CDR3 nucleotides are TGTGCCAGCAGCTTACGGGGACTAGCGGGGGGGCCCACCGGGGAGCTGTTTTTT.

The chain carries TRBV5-1 and TRBJ2-3; 9 bases align to TRBD2. The germline CDR1 and CDR2 sequences are SGHRS and YFSETQ. V shed 0 bases, J shed 4 bases, and the junction held 9 bases outside the gene matches. CDR3 size: 17 residues. The CDR3 spells CASSLELAGHPADTQYF. The CDR3 nucleotides read TGCGCCAGCAGCTTGGAGCTAGCGGGGCACCCAGCAGATACGCAGTATTTT.

V is TRBV7-2 and J is TRBJ2-3, with D unresolved. CDR3 length equals 14 residues. Trimming cost V 2 bases and J 0 bases, with 6 bases left between them. Germline CDR1 SGHTA, CDR2 FQGNSA. CDR3 sequence (DNA): TGTGCCAGCAGCTTACTCGGGAGCACAGATACGCAGTATTTT. Its protein product is CASSLLGSTDTQYF. Together with reference TRBV7-2 and TRBJ2-3, the CDR3 gives the full variable domain: GAGVSQSPSNKVTEKGKDVELRCDPISGHTALYWYRQSLGQGLEFLIYFQGNSAPDKSGLPSDRFSAERTGGSVSTLTIQRTQQEDSAVYLCASSLLGSTDTQYFGPGTRLTVL.

This rearrangement joins TRBV10-3 to TRBJ2-7, with 9 bases that match TRBD1. The V and J ends lost 4 bases and 3 bases, in that order; junction bases with no gene match: 10. CDR1 and CDR2 from the germline V gene are ENHRY and SYGVKD. The CDR3 is 16 residues long. The CDR3 DNA is TGTGCCATCAGTGGATACAGGGGGCATCAAGTCTACGAGCAGTACTTC. Protein sequence: CAISGYRGHQVYEQYF.

The chain has TRBV11-3 and TRBJ2-5; 7 bases fit TRBD2. Germline V gene data show CDR1 as SGHNT and CDR2 as YENEEA. The CDR3 is 15 residues long. The J segment lost 5 bases and the V segment lost 1 base, leaving 7 bases of the junction unmatched. This chain's CDR3 is CASSLAGTIAETQYF. The CDR3 coding sequence is TGTGCCAGCAGCTTAGCGGGGACTATCGCGGAGACCCAGTACTTC.

This chain uses TRBV5-1 with TRBJ1-1; a possible D gene is TRBD1 (5 bases). V gave up 1 base and J gave up 4 bases, with 17 bases separating them. Germline CDR1 is SGHRS and CDR2 is YFSETQ. The CDR3 is 16 residues long. Here the CDR3 DNA reads TGCGCCAGCAGCTTGTTCGGGGCTGCCGGGGGCACTGAAGCTTTCTTT. Its translation is CASSLFGAAGGTEAFF.

The rearrangement uses TRBV2 and TRBJ1-5, with a weak D call TRBD1 (6 bases). Germline V CDR1 and CDR2: SNHLY, FYNNEI. The CDR3 is made up of 13 amino acids. V lost 8 bases and J 7 bases, leaving 15 bases between the germline ends. The CDR3 nucleotides read TGTGCCAGCGACCTAGGGGGGGACCAGCCCCAGCATTTT. Encoded protein: CASDLGGDQPQHF. Full variable domain (outside the CDR3, taken from reference TRBV2 and TRBJ1-5): EPEVTQTPSHQVTQMGQEVILRCVPISNHLYFYWYRQILGQKVEFLVSFYNNEISEKSEIFDDQFSVERPDGSNFTLKIRSTKLEDSAMYFCASDLGGDQPQHFGDGTRLSIL.

The rearrangement links TRBV7-9 to TRBJ2-5; D is possibly TRBD1 (5 bases). Trimming cost V 3 bases and J 7 bases, with 12 bases left between them. The V gene's germline CDR1 is SEHNR and CDR2 FQNEAQ (reference sequence). The CDR3 has 13 residues. The CDR3 loop reads CASSFPPTGTQYF. Written as DNA, the CDR3 is TGTGCCAGCAGCTTTCCCCCAACAGGGACCCAGTACTTC.

V gene TRBV5-1 combines with J gene TRBJ2-1; D remains ambiguous. The CDR3 length is 13 residues. In germline, CDR1 is SGHRS, CDR2 YFSETQ. The ends were cut back, 3 bases at V and 8 bases at J, with 12 bases in the middle. The CDR3 sequence: CASSSTRSHEQFF. Written as DNA, the CDR3 is TGCGCCAGCAGCTCTACCCGTTCCCATGAGCAGTTCTTC. Full variable domain (outside the CDR3, taken from reference TRBV5-1 and TRBJ2-1): KAGVTQTPRYLIKTRGQQVTLSCSPISGHRSVSWYQQTPGQGLQFLFEYFSETQRNKGNFPGRFSGRQFSNSRSEMNVSTLELGDSALYLCASSSTRSHEQFFGPGTRLTVL.

The chain combines TRBV9 with TRBJ2-3, with 7 positions matching TRBD2. The CDR3 length is 12 residues. V shed 3 bases, J shed 6 bases, and the junction held 1 base outside the gene matches. The germline gives CDR1 SGDLS, CDR2 YYNGEE. The CDR3, as DNA: TGTGCCAGCAGCGGGGAGGGGGATACGCAGTATTTT. Its protein product is CASSGEGDTQYF.

V is TRBV9 and J is TRBJ2-2; D is perhaps TRBD2 (6 bases). Trimming removed 3 bases from V and 5 bases from J, with 17 bases in between. CDR3 length equals 16 residues. In germline, CDR1 is SGDLS, CDR2 YYNGEE. CDR3 protein: CASSGEGGAGTGELFF. The CDR3 nucleotides are TGTGCCAGCAGCGGAGAAGGAGGGGCCGGAACCGGGGAGCTGTTTTTT.

The chain combines TRBV19 with TRBJ2-7; 9 bases match TRBD2. The ends lost 3 bases at V and 3 bases at J; junction bases unmatched: 3. This CDR3 has 14 residues. The germline V gene encodes CDR1 LNHDA and CDR2 SQIVND (reference sequence). CDR3 nucleotides: TGTGCCAGTAGTATGGGCGGGGGGGGCTACGAGCAGTACTTC. Its translation is CASSMGGGGYEQYF.

This chain connects TRBV6-6 to TRBJ1-5, with 9 bases fitting TRBD1. The ends lost 0 bases at V and 2 bases at J; junction bases unmatched: 2. The germline V gene encodes CDR1 MNHNY and CDR2 SVGAGI (reference sequence). The length of the CDR3 is 16 residues. CDR3 protein: CASSYSRTGGNQPQHF. The CDR3 bases are TGTGCCAGCAGTTACTCACGGACAGGGGGCAATCAGCCCCAGCATTTT.

This clone came up once. This rearrangement joins TRBV20-1 to TRBJ2-3; possibly TRBD2 for D (5 bases). Germline lookup yields CDR1 DFQATT and CDR2 SNEGSKA (reference sequence). V was shortened by 3 bases and J by 1 base, with 20 bases between the two germline ends. The CDR3 length is 17 residues. CDR3 amino acids: CSASLFGLARGTDTQYF. CDR3 sequence (DNA): TGCAGTGCTAGTCTCTTCGGATTGGCGAGGGGCACAGATACGCAGTATTTT.

The chain recombines TRBV9 with TRBJ2-7; 8 bases map to TRBD2. Germline CDR1 is SGDLS and CDR2 is YYNGEE. Trimming cost V 0 bases and J 3 bases; bases outside gene matches: 14. The CDR3 runs to 18 residues. Written as DNA, the CDR3 is TGTGCCAGCAGCGTAGAGGTTGGCGTCGCGGGGGGAAACTACGAGCAGTACTTC. Amino acids: CASSVEVGVAGGNYEQYF.

This chain uses TRBV25-1 with TRBJ2-5; 9 positions match TRBD2. Losses at the gene ends were 3 bases for V and 0 bases for J; bases not matched to a gene: 8. The V gene's germline CDR1 is MGHDK and CDR2 SYGVNS. The length of the CDR3 is 17 residues. This CDR3 reads CASSEPRGGDYQETQYF. CDR3 DNA sequence: TGTGCCAGCAGTGAGCCGCGGGGGGGGGATTACCAAGAGACCCAGTACTTC. Filled out from reference TRBV25-1 and TRBJ2-5, the complete variable domain reads EADIYQTPRYLVIGTGKKITLECSQTMGHDKMYWYQQDPGMELHLIHYSYGVNSTEKGDLSSESTVSRIRTEHFPLTLESARPSHTSQYLCASSEPRGGDYQETQYFGPGTRLLVL.

This clone was seen just once. This sequence joins TRBV11-2 and TRBJ2-1; 14 bases are a match to TRBD2. CDR1 is SGHAT, CDR2 FQNNGV, per germline. This CDR3 spans 16 amino acids. V shed 7 bases, J shed 2 bases, and the junction held 4 bases outside the gene matches. As DNA, the CDR3 is TGTGCCAGCACCCCGACTAGCGGGGGGGCCTACAATGAGCAGTTCTTC. Its translation: CASTPTSGGAYNEQFF.

The chain uses TRBV2 and TRBJ2-3; 15 bases match TRBD2. The CDR3 has 17 amino acids. Germline V gene sequence: CDR1 SNHLY, CDR2 FYNNEI. V shed 6 bases and J 2 bases; nucleotides not matched to a gene: 6. Here the CDR3 DNA reads TGTGCCAGCAGAGGACTAGCGGGGGGGCCGGACACAGATACGCAGTATTTT. It specifies CASRGLAGGPDTDTQYF.

The rearrangement joins TRBV27 to TRBJ2-1, with D possibly matching TRBD1 (5 bases). Germline V gene data show CDR1 as MNHEY and CDR2 as SMNVEV (reference sequence). With 2 bases removed from V and 9 bases from J, the gap between germline ends came to 17 bases. This CDR3 has 15 amino acids. The CDR3 region has the DNA TGTGCCAGCAGTTTAGTTCAGGGCTATCTCAGTGAGCAGTTCTTC. This encodes CASSLVQGYLSEQFF.

The chain is built from TRBV19 and TRBJ2-1, with a tentative D call TRBD1 (5 bases). Germline loops: CDR1 LNHDA, CDR2 SQIVND (reference sequence). V lost 1 base and J 8 bases, leaving 15 bases between the germline ends. This CDR3 has 15 amino acids. The CDR3 loop is CASSIARQLYDEQFF. CDR3 DNA sequence: TGTGCCAGTAGTATAGCCCGACAGCTGTACGATGAGCAGTTCTTC.

The rearrangement uses TRBV19 and TRBJ1-2; possibly TRBD1 for D (5 bases). This CDR3 spans 15 amino acids. V was cut by 1 base and J by 4 bases, with 13 bases left in between. Germline CDR1 is LNHDA and CDR2 is SQIVND (reference sequence). This CDR3 is CASSIAFQGFYGYTF. In DNA, the CDR3 is TGTGCCAGTAGTATAGCGTTCCAGGGATTCTATGGCTACACCTTC.

The chain uses TRBV4-3 and TRBJ1-1; D possibly corresponds to TRBD1 (6 bases). V was shortened by 0 bases and J by 5 bases, with 16 bases between the two germline ends. Germline CDR1 and CDR2: LGHNA and YSLEER. The CDR3 contains 16 residues. CDR3 region: CASSQDRPGGTTEAFF. CDR3 nucleotides: TGCGCCAGCAGCCAAGATCGGCCGGGAGGGACAACTGAAGCTTTCTTT.

This chain joins TRBV3-1 (or the pseudogene TRBV3-2) and TRBJ1-5; D is undetermined. V was cut by 1 base and J by 0 bases, with 7 bases left in between. CDR1 and CDR2 from the germline V gene are LGHDT and YNNKEL (reference sequence). The length of the CDR3 is 15 residues. CDR3 region: CASSQGTPSNQPQHF. The DNA of the CDR3 is TGTGCCAGCAGCCAAGGAACACCTAGCAATCAGCCCCAGCATTTT.

The rearrangement uses TRBV2 and TRBJ1-2; TRBD1 agrees at 7 bases. From germline, CDR1 is SNHLY and CDR2 FYNNEI. V was clipped by 0 bases and J by 2 bases; unmatched bases: 18. The CDR3 length is 20 residues. DNA of the CDR3: TGTGCCAGCAGTGAAGCGCATTTTGGTACAGGGGCCAATCCCAACTATGGCTACACCTTC. Amino acids: CASSEAHFGTGANPNYGYTF.